Following are 9 T cell receptor beta chains from one sample sequenced in a study of T cells after yellow fever vaccination. Each CDR3 protein is one row after TCRdb ran MiXCR on the 5' RACE reads. The sample consists of 200,000 to 250,000 distinct CDR3 sequences, roughly 3.3% of them appearing once. Sequences were derived from CD4+ T cells sorted from PBMCs, sampled 10 days after the yellow fever booster vaccination. The receptors here all came from a man between 18 and 35 years old who received the YFV17D yellow fever vaccine.

There are a few counts of this clonotype. The rearrangement links TRBV10-3 to TRBJ2-2, with TRBD2 identical over 8 bases. The CDR3 is made up of 13 amino acids. With V trimmed by 7 bases and J by 5 bases, 3 bases remained unmatched. The germline gives CDR1 ENHRY, CDR2 SYGVKD. CDR3 in DNA: TGTGCCATCAACGGCGGGGGGACCGGGGAGCTGTTTTTT. It specifies CAINGGGTGELFF.

This clonotype was detected ten times or more. The chain recombines TRBV15 with TRBJ1-3; no definite D call. Trimming removed 5 bases from V and 9 bases from J, with 17 bases in between. There are 14 residues in the CDR3. The germline V gene has CDR1 LNHNV and CDR2 YYDKDF (reference sequence). In DNA form, the CDR3 reads TGTGCCACCAGCTTTGGGCAGTTTCCTAGCACCATATATTTT. Its protein is CATSFGQFPSTIYF. The whole variable domain, remainder taken from reference TRBV15 and TRBJ1-3, is DAMVIQNPRYQVTQFGKPVTLSCSQTLNHNVMYWYQQKSSQAPKLLFHYYDKDFNNEADTPDNFQSRRPNTSFCFLDIRSPGLGDTAMYLCATSFGQFPSTIYFGEGSWLTVV.

The chain combines TRBV10-3 with TRBJ2-7; perhaps TRBD1 as D (6 bases). Trimming cost V 4 bases and J 3 bases, with 10 bases left between them. Germline values: CDR1 ENHRY, CDR2 SYGVKD. This CDR3 is 13 amino acids long. In DNA form, the CDR3 reads TGTGCCATCAGTGGGGACACCAACTACGAGCAGTACGTC. It translates to CAISGDTNYEQYV.

This clonotype was observed at least ten times. The genes are TRBV7-2 and TRBJ2-2; D uncertain. This CDR3 has 14 residues. Between the trimmed V and J ends, which lost 1 base and 3 bases, there was a span of 6 bases. Germline values: CDR1 SGHTA, CDR2 FQGNSA. The CDR3 sequence is CASSLGKHTGELFF. DNA of the CDR3: TGTGCCAGCAGCTTAGGGAAACACACCGGGGAGCTGTTTTTT.

V is TRBV7-9 and J is TRBJ1-4; 9 nucleotides line up with TRBD1. The germline V gene encodes CDR1 SEHNR and CDR2 FQNEAQ (reference sequence). V gave up 5 bases and J gave up 7 bases; unmatched junction bases: 8. This CDR3 spans 15 amino acids. This chain's CDR3 is CASSAGQGFSEKLFF. For the CDR3, the DNA is TGTGCCAGCAGCGCGGGACAGGGATTTAGTGAAAAACTGTTTTTT. Variable domain in full (rest from reference TRBV7-9 and TRBJ1-4): DTGVSQNPRHKITKRGQNVTFRCDPISEHNRLYWYRQTLGQGPEFLTYFQNEAQLEKSRLLSDRFSAERPKGSFSTLEIQRTEQGDSAMYLCASSAGQGFSEKLFFGSGTQLSVL.

This clonotype was observed a few times. The chain uses TRBV14 and TRBJ1-2; D is uncertain. The germline V and J ends were trimmed by 1 base and 7 bases, with 16 bases remaining between them. This CDR3 comprises 15 residues. Germline V gene data show CDR1 as SGHDN and CDR2 as FVKESK. The CDR3 here is CASSQVSWFRSGYTF. As DNA, the CDR3 is TGTGCCAGCAGCCAAGTCTCTTGGTTCAGGAGTGGCTACACCTTC. The whole variable domain, filled in from reference TRBV14 and TRBJ1-2, reads EAGVTQFPSHSVIEKGQTVTLRCDPISGHDNLYWYRRVMGKEIKFLLHFVKESKQDESGMPNNRFLAERTGGTYSTLKVQPAELEDSGVYFCASSQVSWFRSGYTFGSGTRLTVV.

At least ten counts were recorded for this clonotype. The CDR3 here is CASSQRPGREEAEAFF. CDR3 in DNA: TGTGCCAGCAGCCAAAGGCCGGGGAGGGAGGAAGCAGAAGCTTTCTTT. This chain joins TRBV4-2 and TRBJ1-1; D remains ambiguous. Per germline, CDR1 LGHNA and CDR2 YNFKEQ. The V end lost 2 bases, the J end lost 8 bases, and 21 bases lay between the germline ends. This CDR3 has 16 amino acids.

This clonotype was seen ten or more times. J is TRBJ2-7 and V is TRBV7-2; 12 positions match TRBD2. Looked up from germline, CDR1 is SGHTA and CDR2 is FQGNSA. V shed 0 bases and J 3 bases; nucleotides not matched to a gene: 3. CDR3 length: 16 amino acids. The CDR3: CASSLAASGGDYEQYF. DNA for the CDR3: TGTGCCAGCAGCTTAGCCGCTAGCGGGGGGGACTACGAGCAGTACTTC.

This clonotype was counted ten times or more. The chain carries TRBV3-1 and TRBJ2-1; 14 nucleotides align to TRBD2. V dropped 0 bases and J dropped 8; count of bases not matched to a gene: 3. In germline, CDR1 is LGHDT, CDR2 YNNKEL (reference sequence). The CDR3 is 16 amino acids. The CDR3: CASSQDRTSGGHEQFF. DNA for the CDR3: TGTGCCAGCAGCCAAGACCGGACTAGCGGGGGGCATGAGCAGTTCTTC.